These 25 T cell receptor beta chains were sequenced from one sample in a study of shared clonotypes between healthy human individuals. The method was immunoSEQ multiplex PCR; TCRdb's version includes in-frame clones alone and lacks a portion of them. Of roughly 1,100,000 clones listed, around 74% are singletons. Sequenced material: memory CD4+ T cells sorted from blood. This sample's subset: CD45RA-negative fraction. These receptors were obtained from a man aged 18 to 35 in good health.

This sequence joins TRBV5-1 and TRBJ2-2, with 7 positions matching TRBD1. CDR3 length equals 16 residues. Trimming cost V 3 bases and J 0 bases; bases outside gene matches: 5. Germline-derived CDR1 and CDR2 are SGHRS and YFSETQ. The DNA of the CDR3 is TGCGCCAGCAGCTCGACAGGGATTACGAACACCGGGGAGCTGTTTTTT. Amino acid sequence: CASSSTGITNTGELFF.

The gene calls are TRBV19 and TRBJ1-6; D is undetermined. The germline V gene encodes CDR1 LNHDA and CDR2 SQIVND (reference sequence). Trimming cost V 2 bases and J 8 bases, with 10 bases left between them. There are 14 residues in the CDR3. In nucleotides, the CDR3 is TGTGCCAGTAGTATATGGATAACGGATTCACCCCTCCACTTT. It specifies CASSIWITDSPLHF.

CDR3 region: CASSFTGNQPQHF. The CDR3 DNA reads TGTGCCAGCAGCTTCACAGGGAATCAGCCCCAGCATTTT. The chain combines TRBV7-2 with TRBJ1-5; TRBD1 might be the D (6 bases). V shed 3 bases and J shed 4 bases, with 7 bases lying between them. CDR3 length: 13 residues. Germline CDR1 reads SGHTA; CDR2 reads FQGNSA.

The V gene is TRBV5-8, the J gene TRBJ1-5, with 9 bases matching TRBD1. Trimming took 0 bases from V and 2 from J; bases not matched to a gene: 12. CDR3 length: 19 amino acids. Germline lookup yields CDR1 SGHTS and CDR2 YDEGEE. The CDR3 region is CASSLGVGQGTIGNQPQHF. DNA for the CDR3: TGTGCCAGCAGCTTGGGGGTTGGACAGGGGACTATCGGCAATCAGCCCCAGCATTTT.

This chain's CDR3 is CASSGTGYGYTF. CDR3 DNA: TGTGCCAGCAGTGGGACAGGGTATGGCTACACCTTC. The V call is TRBV28, the J call TRBJ1-2; 9 bases match TRBD1. V trimming: 5 bases; J trimming: 5 bases; junction bases outside the gene matches: 0. Germline CDR1 MDHEN, CDR2 SYDVKM. The CDR3 totals 12 residues.

This chain joins TRBV7-9 and TRBJ1-1; no firm D call. The CDR3 contains 13 residues. CDR1 is SEHNR, CDR2 FQNEAQ, per germline (reference sequence). With 6 bases removed from V and 8 bases from J, the gap between germline ends came to 16 bases. The CDR3 nucleotides are TGTGCCAGCAGACTCACAGATAACATAGAAGCTTTCTTT. As protein: CASRLTDNIEAFF.

This clone was found a few times. The junction shows a germline mismatch at one end, possibly a read error. The genes are TRBV7-7 and TRBJ2-7; D is possibly TRBD1 or TRBD2 (5 bases each). The CDR3 runs to 16 residues. CDR1 SSHAT and CDR2 FNYEAQ come from the germline V gene (reference sequence). This CDR3 reads CASSPNPIGASYEQYF. In DNA form, the CDR3 reads TGTGCTAGCAGCCCTAACCCGATCGGGGCCTCCTACGAGCAGTACTTC.

The V and J genes are TRBV21-1 and TRBJ2-7; TRBD1 is taken as the D call from the table, unchecked against the DNA. TRBV21-1 is termed a pseudogene. The CDR3 runs to 14 residues. CDR3 region: CASSKPPGGREQYF. In DNA form, the CDR3 reads TGTGCCAGCAGCAAACCCCCAGGGGGAAGGGAGCAGTACTTC.

This clone was counted a single time. A far bigger clonotype differs at one base, so this is likely a read error. The V gene is TRBV7-9, the J gene TRBJ2-5; D is uncertain. The CDR3 consists of 11 residues. Germline V lookup: CDR1 SEHNR, CDR2 FQNEAQ (reference sequence). The CDR3 nucleotides are TGTGCCAGCAGCCTCCTGGAGACCCGGTACTTC. This codes for CASSLLETRYF.

Comment on this clone: A junction end diverges from the germline sequence, so it may reflect a read error. The genes are TRBV14 and TRBJ2-7, with D perhaps matching TRBD1 (6 bases). Germline loops: CDR1 SGHDN, CDR2 FVKESK. The CDR3 consists of 12 residues. In DNA form, the CDR3 reads TGTGCCAGCATCCAACAAGGGGGCGAGCAGTACTTC. Its translation: CASIQQGGEQYF.

The genes are TRBV15 and TRBJ1-5, with D possibly matching TRBD1 (5 bases). The CDR3 runs 16 residues. The germline V gene encodes CDR1 LNHNV and CDR2 YYDKDF (reference sequence). V lost 2 bases, J lost 1 base, and 12 bases lay in between. The DNA for the CDR3 is TGTGCCACCAGCAGATGGGACCTAGGGAGCAATCAGCCCCAGCATTTT. Translation: CATSRWDLGSNQPQHF.

This clone came up once. The J gene is TRBJ1-5, the V gene TRBV5-1; 8 bases agree with TRBD1. The CDR3 runs to 14 residues. V shed 3 bases, J shed 5 bases, and the junction held 4 bases outside the gene matches. Germline V gene lookup returns CDR1 SGHRS and CDR2 YFSETQ. DNA of the CDR3: TGCGCCAGCAGCTACGGACAGGGCGATCAGCCCCAGCATTTT. Its translation is CASSYGQGDQPQHF.

Only one count was recorded for this clone. The chain combines TRBV6-1 with TRBJ1-2; unclear D gene. V was pared by 0 bases and J by 5 bases, with 10 bases between. This CDR3 has 14 residues. CDR1 is MNHNS and CDR2 is SASEGT in the germline V gene. CDR3 region: CASSEAVTSYGYTF. CDR3 coding DNA: TGTGCCAGCAGTGAAGCGGTAACAAGTTATGGCTACACCTTC.

V and J are TRBV5-1 and TRBJ2-1; 11 bases fit TRBD2. Germline CDR1 SGHRS, CDR2 YFSETQ. The CDR3 has 16 residues. V gave up 3 bases and J gave up 0 bases; unmatched junction bases: 2. As DNA, the CDR3 is TGCGCCAGCAGCTGGGGACTAGCGGCCTCCTACAATGAGCAGTTCTTC. Residues: CASSWGLAASYNEQFF.

The chain uses TRBV27 and TRBJ2-1, with D hard to call. Looked up from germline, CDR1 is MNHEY and CDR2 is SMNVEV (reference sequence). Trimming took 5 bases from V and 0 from J, leaving 14 bases between them. This CDR3 comprises 16 residues. CDR3 bases: TGTGCCAGCAGTCCTATTGGCGGACGCTCCTACAATGAGCAGTTCTTC. Its protein product is CASSPIGGRSYNEQFF.

Concerning this clone itself: A much larger clone differs from this one at a single base, so this may be a read error. This CDR3 is missing its conserved last phenylalanine or tryptophan, likely due to a read error. The J gene is TRBJ1-2, the V gene TRBV30; 7 nucleotides agree with TRBD1. From germline, CDR1 is GTSNPN and CDR2 SVGIG (reference sequence). With 2 bases clipped from V and 3 bases from J, the junction kept 3 bases outside the gene matches. The CDR3 is 13 residues long. This CDR3 is CAWSSDRDYGYTL. The CDR3 region has the DNA TGTGCCTGGAGTTCAGACAGGGACTATGGCTACACCCTC.

This clone was counted ten times or more. This chain uses TRBV28 with TRBJ1-2; D uncertain. The germline CDR1 and CDR2 sequences are MDHEN and SYDVKM. Trimming left V 6 bases short and J 6 bases short, with 8 bases between. This CDR3 is built from 11 residues. CDR3 amino acids: CASSHSDGYTF. Here the CDR3 DNA reads TGTGCCAGCAGCCACAGTGATGGCTACACCTTC.

This chain links TRBV6-5 with TRBJ1-2; tentatively, D is TRBD1 (6 bases). V lost 8 bases and J lost 7, with 11 bases in between. The CDR3 is 11 amino acids. The germline gives CDR1 MNHEY, CDR2 SVGAGI. The CDR3 loop is CASAGDFGYTF. The CDR3 nucleotides read TGTGCCAGCGCAGGGGATTTTGGCTACACCTTC.

This chain links TRBV28 with TRBJ1-3, with TRBD1 matching over 10 bases. J gave up 8 bases and V 6 bases, and 19 bases lay outside the gene matches. The CDR3 covers 18 residues. Germline values: CDR1 MDHEN, CDR2 SYDVKM. CDR3 residues: CASSPGQGRFLRGDTIYF. CDR3 in DNA: TGTGCCAGCAGCCCGGGACAGGGGAGATTTCTAAGAGGGGACACCATATATTTT.

This clone was seen a handful of times. The chain is built from TRBV5-1 and TRBJ2-7, with 11 bases that match TRBD2. This CDR3 is 19 amino acids long. CDR1 is SGHRS, CDR2 YFSETQ, per germline. Trimming took 0 bases from V and 5 from J; bases not matched to a gene: 16. CDR3 amino acids: CASSLEVSSGRWRLDEQYF. The CDR3 nucleotides are TGCGCCAGCAGCTTGGAGGTGTCTAGCGGGAGGTGGAGGCTAGACGAGCAGTACTTC.

The V and J genes are TRBV19 and TRBJ2-5, with TRBD2 matching over 7 bases. The V gene end was trimmed by 3 bases and the J gene end by 11 bases; junction bases not matched to a gene: 15. There are 15 residues in the CDR3. CDR1 and CDR2 (germline): LNHDA, SQIVND (reference sequence). CDR3 bases: TGTGCCAGTAGTATCCCCGCTAGCGGAGCGGTGGAGCAGTACTTC. It yields the protein CASSIPASGAVEQYF.

The chain couples TRBV7-3 to TRBJ1-1, with 9 nucleotides matching TRBD1. Unmatched junction bases numbered 15, after V lost 5 bases and J lost 5 bases. The CDR3 is 17 amino acids. Germline V gene sequence: CDR1 SGHTA, CDR2 FQGTGA. The CDR3 loop reads CASSPSGQGLLGTEAFF. As DNA, the CDR3 is TGTGCCAGCAGCCCTTCGGGACAGGGCCTTTTGGGGACTGAAGCTTTCTTT.

V gene TRBV7-8 combines with J gene TRBJ2-5, with TRBD2 identical over 11 bases. The CDR3 extends over 18 amino acids. Germline values: CDR1 SGHVS, CDR2 FQNEAQ. J was trimmed by 7 bases and V by 0 bases; bases with no gene match: 13. CDR3 DNA sequence: TGTGCCAGCAGCTTAGCGCTGGTCACTAGCGGGAGTCGCGGGACCCAGTACTTC. It specifies CASSLALVTSGSRGTQYF. Based on the CDR3 plus reference TRBV7-8 and TRBJ2-5, the full variable domain is GAGVSQSPRYKVAKRGQDVALRCDPISGHVSLFWYQQALGQGPEFLTYFQNEAQLDKSGLPSDRFFAERPEGSVSTLKIQRTQQEDSAVYLCASSLALVTSGSRGTQYFGPGTRLLVL.

The chain carries TRBV10-1 and TRBJ2-3; D is undetermined. Germline CDR1 and CDR2: WNHNN and SYGVQD (reference sequence). V lost 2 bases and J lost 5, with 11 bases in between. The CDR3 runs 14 residues. CDR3 sequence: CASSERYSGDTQYF. The CDR3 nucleotides are TGCGCCAGCAGTGAGAGGTACAGTGGAGATACGCAGTATTTT.

The chain combines TRBV4-1 with TRBJ1-1; 7 nucleotides line up with TRBD1. The CDR3 has 16 residues. V lost 0 bases, J lost 1 base, and 5 bases stayed unmatched. CDR1 and CDR2 from the germline V gene are MGHRA and YSYEKL. As DNA, the CDR3 is TGCGCCAGCAGCCAAGATCTCTACAGGGGGAACACTGAAGCTTTCTTT. Its translation: CASSQDLYRGNTEAFF.